The 6 T cell receptor beta chains below come from one sample, sequenced in a study of T cells in localized non-small cell lung cancer. TCRdb keeps only in-frame clones here, not all; method: immunoSEQ multiplex PCR. The table records about 18,000 clones, roughly four fifths of them present only once. The input for sequencing was peripheral blood, taken before any cancer treatment. All receptors come from a female donor at least 60 years old with stage I lung adenocarcinoma.

A single count supports this clone. The chain's CDR3 is CASSQSVEADTQYF. CDR3 sequence (DNA): TGCGCCAGCAGCCAATCGGTAGAGGCAGATACGCAGTATTTT. The chain joins TRBV4-1 to TRBJ2-3; D uncertain. CDR1 and CDR2 from the germline V gene are MGHRA and YSYEKL. Trimming shortened V by 2 bases and J by 4 bases, and 10 bases separated the two germline ends. The CDR3 has 14 amino acids.

This clone was seen just once. The chain carries TRBV19 and TRBJ2-2, with D possibly called TRBD1 or TRBD2 (5 bases each). The CDR3 loop spans 15 amino acids. The V gene lost 3 bases and the J gene lost 0 bases, with 8 bases spanning the gap. CDR1 and CDR2 from the germline V gene are LNHDA and SQIVND (reference sequence). The CDR3 reads CASSIQGANTGELFF. CDR3 sequence (DNA): TGTGCCAGTAGTATTCAGGGAGCGAACACCGGGGAGCTGTTTTTT.

V usage is TRBV5-4 and J usage is TRBJ1-1, with 7 bases lining up with TRBD1. In germline, CDR1 is SGHNT, CDR2 YYREEE (reference sequence). Trimming took 3 bases from V and 1 from J; bases not matched to a gene: 6. The CDR3 sequence is 15 residues long. The DNA for the CDR3 is TGTGCCAGCAGCTCGACACAGGGGCCGAACACTGAAGCTTTCTTT. Amino acids: CASSSTQGPNTEAFF. Full variable domain (remainder filled in from reference TRBV5-4 and TRBJ1-1): ETGVTQSPTHLIKTRGQQVTLRCSSQSGHNTVSWYQQALGQGPQFIFQYYREEENGRGNFPPRFSGLQFPNYSSELNVNALELDDSALYLCASSSTQGPNTEAFFGQGTRLTVV.

As DNA, the CDR3 is TGTGCCTGGGGTCTTTCTACAGAGGCAACTAATGAAAAACTGTTTTTT. This encodes CAWGLSTEATNEKLFF. This chain links TRBV30 with TRBJ1-4; D gene uncertain. CDR3 length equals 16 residues. Between the trimmed V and J ends, which lost 5 bases and 0 bases, there was a span of 16 bases. In germline, CDR1 is GTSNPN, CDR2 SVGIG (reference sequence).

This clone showed up just once. The CDR3: CAWSRMSTEAFF. DNA of the CDR3: TGTGCCTGGAGTAGGATGAGTACTGAAGCTTTCTTT. The chain carries TRBV30 and TRBJ1-1; D is unclear. CDR3 length: 12 residues. V was clipped by 2 bases and J by 5 bases, with 9 bases between them. Germline V gives CDR1 GTSNPN, CDR2 SVGIG (reference sequence).

The V call is TRBV5-1, the J call TRBJ2-2; D not resolved. With 4 bases removed from V and 0 bases from J, the gap between germline ends came to 13 bases. This CDR3 contains 16 residues. Germline values: CDR1 SGHRS, CDR2 YFSETQ. CDR3 sequence: CASSPNSASNTGELFF. CDR3 nucleotide sequence: TGCGCCAGCAGCCCAAACTCGGCCTCGAACACCGGGGAGCTGTTTTTT. The whole variable domain, remainder taken from reference TRBV5-1 and TRBJ2-2, is KAGVTQTPRYLIKTRGQQVTLSCSPISGHRSVSWYQQTPGQGLQFLFEYFSETQRNKGNFPGRFSGRQFSNSRSEMNVSTLELGDSALYLCASSPNSASNTGELFFGEGSRLTVL.